This T cell receptor beta chain stems from a study of blood T cell repertoires in COVID-19 (dated by TCRdb to the early 2020s). Background on the whole study: Collaborator samples came from the United States, Italy and Spain and covered acute and convalescent phases of COVID-19. The prospective study material was composed of cDNA or gDNA derived from T cells, B-cell-depleted T cells, or PBMCs. Deeply sampled blood TCRbeta repertoires from subjects exposed to, actively infected with, or recovered from COVID-19 were included in the dataset. The repertoires were released in a freely available public database intended as a resource for research on the immune response to SARS-CoV-2. The samples were drawn from two sources: the first 160 participants of the ongoing ImmuneRACE study, and 1,000 to 1,500 subjects contributed by 6 global collaborators. The sample metadata nearly always contained a de-identified subject ID, COVID-19 status, age in years and sex. Where available, HLA class I and class II types were obtained from metadata supplied by the sample provider rather than from assay-based typing.

The immunoSEQ Assay, a bias-controlled multiplex PCR, was used to amplify TCRbeta CDR3 regions from genomic DNA. The authors' analysis ran thus. The number of nucleated cells in each sample was estimated by amplification of reference gene primers within the assay. To quantify the absolute abundance of each unique TCRbeta CDR3 rearrangement, sequence reads were collapsed and filtered. Productive Simpson clonality was computed per sample as the square root of Simpson's diversity index over productive rearrangements. The table comes from immuneACCESS by way of TCRdb, which keeps in-frame sequences with V and J called. Part of the clones is missing from these tables; in studies checked, under half for an unresolved V gene and the rest for unknown reasons. That table supplies the V and J calls and clone size; D and trimming were determined from the DNA. The sample table lists 200,000 to 300,000 clones, about 80% of them with a count of one. More than 9.5% of the sample is taken by the ten largest.

This clone was recorded only once. Its binding antigen is unknown. No much larger clonotype is one base removed from it; base qualities were not supplied. The germline V gene provides CDR1 SNHLY and CDR2 FYNNEI. The CDR3 spans 16 residues, from the cysteine through the phenylalanine. Just the 48-base CDR3 DNA is kept, in frame starting at base 1. V lost 6 bases and J lost 3 bases, and the count of bases not matched to a germline gene is 10. What the work shows at the level of the full study, not this receptor alone: Clinical and demographic metadata were provided uncurated, with the amount varying by source and participant.

Each collaborating institution followed its own protocols to collect whole blood in K2EDTA tubes. For TCRbeta analysis, collaborator samples were shipped as frozen whole blood, as isolated PBMCs, or as DNA extracted from either sample type. The receptor's source is a woman older than 75 with acute or convalescent COVID-19. This receptor chain uses TRBV2 and TRBJ2-7, with 11 bases aligning to TRBD1. Source material: peripheral blood. This receptor carries the CDR3 CASRQGRGTGGYEQYF. The DNA sequence reads TGTGCCAGCAGGCAGGGACGGGGGACAGGGGGCTACGAGCAGTACTTC.